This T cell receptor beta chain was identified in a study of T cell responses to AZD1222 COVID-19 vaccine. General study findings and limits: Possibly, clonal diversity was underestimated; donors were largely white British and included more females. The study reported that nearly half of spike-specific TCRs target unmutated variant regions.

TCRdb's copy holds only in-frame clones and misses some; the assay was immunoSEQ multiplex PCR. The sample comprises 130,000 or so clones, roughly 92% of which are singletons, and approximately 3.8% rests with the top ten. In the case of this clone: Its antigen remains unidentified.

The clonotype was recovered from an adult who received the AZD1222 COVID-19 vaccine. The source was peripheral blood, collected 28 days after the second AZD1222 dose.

In DNA form, the CDR3 reads TGTGCCTGGAGTGAGGAGGGACAGGGGGCTTACGAGCAGTACTTC. Its protein product is CAWSEEGQGAYEQYF. This rearrangement joins TRBV30 to TRBJ2-7; 12 nucleotides match TRBD1. J was trimmed by 4 bases and V by 1 base; bases with no gene match: 5. There are 15 residues in the CDR3. Germline V gives CDR1 GTSNPN, CDR2 SVGIG (reference sequence).